This entry lists 13 T cell receptor beta chains sequenced from one sample in a study of graft-versus-host responses after intestinal transplantation. The table came from immunoSEQ multiplex PCR; TCRdb's copy has only in-frame clones and leaves some out. The sample includes around 9,900 clones, around 94% of them seen just once. Sample: PBMCs, taken 8 days after intestinal transplant. These receptors were obtained from a human patient who received an intestinal transplant, so some T cells may come from the graft donor.

The rearrangement uses TRBV28 and TRBJ1-6, with D perhaps matching TRBD1 (5 bases). Per germline, CDR1 MDHEN and CDR2 SYDVKM. Trimming took 3 bases from V and 7 from J, leaving 10 bases between them. This CDR3 has 14 residues. The CDR3 reads CASSFGGGNSPLHF. The CDR3 nucleotides read TGTGCCAGCAGTTTTGGGGGGGGAAATTCACCCCTCCACTTT. Full variable domain (remainder filled in from reference TRBV28 and TRBJ1-6): DVKVTQSSRYLVKRTGEKVFLECVQDMDHENMFWYRQDPGLGLRLIYFSYDVKMKEKGDIPEGYSVSREKKERFSLILESASTNQTSMYLCASSFGGGNSPLHFGNGTRLTVT.

The chain links TRBV9 to TRBJ2-6; D is unresolved. This CDR3 comprises 15 residues. Trimming removed 0 bases from V and 0 bases from J, with 4 bases in between. CDR1 and CDR2 (germline): SGDLS, YYNGEE. The CDR3 DNA reads TGTGCCAGCAGCGTAGCCCCCTCTGGGGCCAACGTCCTGACTTTC. It encodes CASSVAPSGANVLTF.

V gene TRBV5-1 combines with J gene TRBJ2-5; 8 bases line up with TRBD1. Germline trimming cut 2 bases from V and 2 bases from J; bases unmatched to any gene: 2. The germline gives CDR1 SGHRS, CDR2 YFSETQ. CDR3 length: 14 residues. The CDR3 nucleotides read TGCGCCAGCAGCTTAGGACAGGGTCAAGAGACCCAGTACTTC. Its protein is CASSLGQGQETQYF.

The genes are TRBV18 and TRBJ2-5; D unresolved. The CDR3 loop spans 13 amino acids. CDR1 is KGHSH, CDR2 LQKENI, per germline. V was pared by 1 base and J by 13 bases, with 16 bases between. Here the CDR3 DNA reads TGTGCCAGCTCACCACTCGCAGTCCAGGCGAGGTACTTC. Its translation is CASSPLAVQARYF.

The V gene is TRBV28, the J gene TRBJ2-7; 13 positions match TRBD2. From germline, CDR1 is MDHEN and CDR2 SYDVKM. J lost 3 bases, V lost 7 bases, and 12 bases had no gene match. This CDR3 contains 17 residues. The CDR3: CASNTLRTSGRGYEQYF. DNA for the CDR3: TGTGCCAGCAATACGCTGCGGACTAGCGGGAGAGGCTACGAGCAGTACTTC.

The rearrangement joins TRBV2 to TRBJ2-7; 7 bases fit TRBD1. There are 13 residues in the CDR3. The germline CDR1 and CDR2 sequences are SNHLY and FYNNEI. V shed 6 bases, J shed 5 bases, and the junction held 7 bases outside the gene matches. This chain's CDR3 is CASRPTGFDEQYF. The CDR3 nucleotides are TGTGCCAGCAGACCGACAGGGTTCGACGAGCAGTACTTC. Full variable domain (missing parts from reference TRBV2 and TRBJ2-7): EPEVTQTPSHQVTQMGQEVILRCVPISNHLYFYWYRQILGQKVEFLVSFYNNEISEKSEIFDDQFSVERPDGSNFTLKIRSTKLEDSAMYFCASRPTGFDEQYFGPGTRLTVT.

This rearrangement joins TRBV19 to TRBJ2-1, with D perhaps assigned TRBD1 or TRBD2 (6 bases each). CDR1 LNHDA and CDR2 SQIVND come from the germline V gene (reference sequence). With 4 bases removed from V and 3 bases from J, the gap between germline ends came to 25 bases. The CDR3 has 19 amino acids. CDR3: CASSREWDDRRGFYNEQFF. In DNA form, the CDR3 reads TGTGCCAGTAGTAGGGAATGGGACGACAGGCGGGGTTTCTACAATGAGCAGTTCTTC.

The rearrangement links TRBV19 to TRBJ2-1, with D possibly matching TRBD2 (5 bases). The germline gives CDR1 LNHDA, CDR2 SQIVND (reference sequence). Trimming took off 6 bases at V and 4 bases at J, with 10 bases between the two ends. The CDR3 is 13 residues long. The DNA for the CDR3 is TGTGCCAGTAGAGAGCGGTTATACAATGAGCAGTTCTTC. Amino acid sequence: CASRERLYNEQFF.

The CDR3 protein is CATSLGGLGQPQHF. CDR3 sequence (DNA): TGTGCCACCAGCTTGGGGGGGCTAGGGCAGCCCCAGCATTTT. The rearrangement links TRBV27 to TRBJ1-5; a possible D gene is TRBD1 (6 bases). The germline CDR1 and CDR2 sequences are MNHEY and SMNVEV (reference sequence). The V end lost 10 bases, the J end lost 7 bases, and 20 bases lay between the germline ends. The CDR3 has 14 amino acids.

This chain uses TRBV19 with TRBJ2-3; D might be TRBD1 (5 bases). Germline V gene lookup returns CDR1 LNHDA and CDR2 SQIVND (reference sequence). There are 12 residues in the CDR3. Deletions cut 2 bases from V and 6 bases from J, with 6 bases between. This CDR3 is CASSISGDTQYF. CDR3 nucleotides: TGTGCCAGTAGTATATCAGGGGATACGCAGTATTTT.

The count of this clone is one. The genes are TRBV5-6 and TRBJ2-7; D remains ambiguous. V was shortened by 1 base and J by 2 bases, with 16 bases between the two germline ends. The CDR3 loop spans 16 amino acids. The germline V gene has CDR1 SGHDT and CDR2 YYEEEE. CDR3 DNA: TGTGCCAGCAGCTTGATATCCCCAGGTCTTCCCTACGAGCAGTACTTC. Its translation is CASSLISPGLPYEQYF.

CDR3 loop: CASSSGTSGGAETQYF. The CDR3 DNA follows: TGCGCCAGCAGCTCCGGGACTAGCGGGGGGGCAGAGACCCAGTACTTC. The rearrangement links TRBV5-1 to TRBJ2-5; 16 nucleotides line up with TRBD2. The V gene end was trimmed by 3 bases and the J gene end by 4 bases; junction bases not matched to a gene: 3. Germline CDR1 SGHRS, CDR2 YFSETQ. The CDR3 extends over 16 amino acids.

The gene calls are TRBV7-2 and TRBJ2-3; a weak D match, TRBD2 (6 bases). Germline V lookup: CDR1 SGHTA, CDR2 FQGNSA. V was clipped by 5 bases and J by 5 bases, with 17 bases between them. The CDR3 length is 15 residues. The CDR3 here is CASSKPGLGQDTQYF. In nucleotides, the CDR3 is TGTGCCAGCAGCAAGCCGGGACTTGGACAAGATACGCAGTATTTT.